The 30 T cell receptor beta chains given below trace back to one sample, sequenced in a study of OX40 agonist ivuxolimab in advanced cancers. The protocol was immunoSEQ multiplex PCR, while the TCRdb copy is restricted to in-frame clones and leaves out a portion. The sample comprises some 59,000 clones, approximately 80% of which are singletons, and around 2.4% rests with the top ten. Material: CD4+ or CD8+ T cells sorted from blood, obtained in a trial of the OX40 agonist ivuxolimab. The receptor set was obtained from an adult with an advanced solid tumor such as melanoma, head and neck, liver or kidney cancer.

V and J are TRBV6-4 and TRBJ2-1; D is unresolved. There are 13 residues in the CDR3. Trimming removed 4 bases from V and 9 bases from J, with 13 bases in between. Germline V gene data show CDR1 as MRHNA and CDR2 as SNTAGT. The CDR3, as DNA: TGTGCCAGCAGTGTTCGCCCCATCGGTGAGCAGTTCTTC. It translates to CASSVRPIGEQFF.

The chain links TRBV5-1 to TRBJ2-1; 11 bases match TRBD2. V lost 0 bases to trimming and J lost 10 bases; unmatched junction nucleotides: 9. This CDR3 is 16 amino acids long. Germline V gene sequence: CDR1 SGHRS, CDR2 YFSETQ. CDR3 amino acids: CASSLAVAGGPREQFF. CDR3 nucleotide sequence: TGCGCCAGCAGCTTGGCCGTAGCGGGGGGGCCCCGGGAGCAGTTCTTC.

The V gene is TRBV9, the J gene TRBJ1-3, with D hard to call. The CDR3 covers 12 residues. The germline V gene encodes CDR1 SGDLS and CDR2 YYNGEE. V lost 3 bases, J lost 1 base, and 2 bases lay in between. The CDR3 region is CASSDSGNTIYF. In nucleotides, the CDR3 is TGTGCCAGCAGCGATTCTGGAAACACCATATATTTT.

The CDR3 bases are TGTGCCAGCAGCCCACTAACCGGGACAGGGGCCTACGAGCAGTACTTC. Translating gives CASSPLTGTGAYEQYF. The rearrangement uses TRBV7-8 and TRBJ2-7; 10 bases fit TRBD1. After removal of 5 bases from V and 2 bases from J, the junction contained 9 bases not matched to a gene. The germline gives CDR1 SGHVS, CDR2 FQNEAQ. This CDR3 has 16 residues.

V usage is TRBV28 and J usage is TRBJ1-4; TRBD1 matches at 8 bases. V lost 10 bases to trimming and J lost 4 bases; unmatched junction nucleotides: 8. Germline V gene sequence: CDR1 MDHEN, CDR2 SYDVKM. CDR3 size: 14 residues. CDR3 coding DNA: TGTGCCACCCAGGGGGCGCGGGGTAATGAAAAACTGTTTTTT. It is translated as CATQGARGNEKLFF.

V is TRBV5-4 and J is TRBJ1-1; D not certain. V gave up 1 base and J gave up 6 bases, with 16 bases separating them. The CDR3 contains 15 residues. CDR1 is SGHNT, CDR2 YYREEE, per germline (reference sequence). CDR3 in amino acids: CASSLTSMEYAEAFF. Written as DNA, the CDR3 is TGTGCCAGCAGCTTGACCTCCATGGAATACGCTGAAGCTTTCTTT.

This rearrangement joins TRBV27 to TRBJ2-7, with 9 bases aligning to TRBD1. CDR3 length: 16 amino acids. Germline V gives CDR1 MNHEY, CDR2 SMNVEV (reference sequence). Trimming took 6 bases from V and 4 from J; bases not matched to a gene: 13. The CDR3 region has the DNA TGTGCCAGCAGCTCTTATGGGACAGGGATGAGGTACGAGCAGTACTTC. Protein: CASSSYGTGMRYEQYF.

The rearrangement links TRBV7-2 to TRBJ2-2; no definite D call. CDR1 is SGHTA, CDR2 FQGNSA, per germline. V dropped 0 bases and J dropped 5 bases, with 13 bases sitting between them. CDR3 length: 16 amino acids. The CDR3 reads CASSLARRRSTGELFF. For the CDR3, the DNA is TGTGCCAGCAGCTTAGCTAGACGACGGTCTACCGGGGAGCTGTTTTTT.

The chain is built from TRBV2 and TRBJ2-1; 12 bases line up with TRBD2. Germline CDR1 reads SNHLY; CDR2 reads FYNNEI. The CDR3 is 16 residues long. V shed 8 bases and J 4 bases; nucleotides not matched to a gene: 9. The CDR3 coding sequence is TGTGCCAGCCGGCCCACGACTAGCGGGGGTTACAATGAGCAGTTCTTC. Translating gives CASRPTTSGGYNEQFF.

V gene TRBV15 combines with J gene TRBJ1-1; 7 nucleotides line up with TRBD1. The length of the CDR3 is 14 residues. Germline V gene data show CDR1 as LNHNV and CDR2 as YYDKDF (reference sequence). Trimming cost V 3 bases and J 5 bases; bases outside gene matches: 6. In nucleotides, the CDR3 is TGTGCCACCAGCAGGGCGACAGGGAGAACTGAAGCTTTCTTT. Amino acids: CATSRATGRTEAFF.

The chain carries TRBV15 and TRBJ1-2; D is undetermined. The CDR3 runs to 13 residues. V lost 2 bases to trimming and J lost 7 bases, with 11 bases between them. CDR1 is LNHNV, CDR2 YYDKDF, per germline (reference sequence). CDR3: CATSRHGVSGYTF. For the CDR3, the DNA is TGTGCCACCAGCAGACACGGGGTTAGTGGCTACACCTTC.

This chain uses TRBV7-2 with TRBJ2-2, with a tentative D call TRBD1 (6 bases). Germline V gene sequence: CDR1 SGHTA, CDR2 FQGNSA. V lost 4 bases, J lost 4 bases, and 13 bases lay in between. This CDR3 has 15 amino acids. CDR3 DNA: TGTGCCAGCAGCTCATTGGGACAAATCACCGGGGAGCTGTTTTTT. It translates to CASSSLGQITGELFF. Based on the CDR3 plus reference TRBV7-2 and TRBJ2-2, the full variable domain is GAGVSQSPSNKVTEKGKDVELRCDPISGHTALYWYRQSLGQGLEFLIYFQGNSAPDKSGLPSDRFSAERTGGSVSTLTIQRTQQEDSAVYLCASSSLGQITGELFFGEGSRLTVL.

Only a few counts were recorded for this clone. This sequence joins TRBV5-1 and TRBJ1-2, with D unclear. The CDR3 has 11 amino acids. Trimming shortened V by 4 bases and J by 9 bases, and 10 bases separated the two germline ends. CDR1 and CDR2 from the germline V gene are SGHRS and YFSETQ. This CDR3 is CASSDDTRYTF. CDR3 DNA: TGCGCCAGCAGCGATGACACTCGCTACACCTTC.

This chain connects TRBV2 to TRBJ2-2, with TRBD2 matching 8 bases. Trimming removed 7 bases from V and 5 bases from J; junction bases left unmatched: 9. CDR1 is SNHLY and CDR2 is FYNNEI in the germline V gene. CDR3 length equals 15 residues. The CDR3 protein is CASKPGLVGTGELFF. CDR3 in DNA: TGTGCCAGCAAGCCGGGACTAGTTGGGACCGGGGAGCTGTTTTTT.

The V gene is TRBV7-2, the J gene TRBJ2-7; D is possibly TRBD1 (5 bases). V was cut by 1 base and J by 6 bases, with 13 bases left in between. This CDR3 is 14 amino acids long. CDR1 SGHTA and CDR2 FQGNSA come from the germline V gene. The CDR3 nucleotides are TGTGCCAGCAGCTTAGATCCGGATAGGGGCGAGCAGTACTTC. Its protein product is CASSLDPDRGEQYF.

This clone was seen only a few times. V gene TRBV19 combines with J gene TRBJ2-7; D might be TRBD1 (5 bases). The CDR3 totals 13 residues. V was clipped by 4 bases and J by 4 bases, with 11 bases between them. Germline values: CDR1 LNHDA, CDR2 SQIVND (reference sequence). This CDR3 is CASSNWGKYEQYF. The CDR3 DNA reads TGTGCCAGTAGTAACTGGGGCAAATACGAGCAGTACTTC.

The chain couples TRBV19 to TRBJ1-5; D is unclear. From germline, CDR1 is LNHDA and CDR2 SQIVND (reference sequence). Trimming pared 5 bases from V and 9 bases from J, leaving 11 bases between. The CDR3 sequence is 12 residues long. The DNA of the CDR3 is TGTGCCAGTAGTGTGGACTTTGGGCCCCAGCATTTT. It specifies CASSVDFGPQHF.

This chain uses TRBV10-3 with TRBJ2-7; a possible D gene is TRBD1 (6 bases). Germline CDR1 reads ENHRY; CDR2 reads SYGVKD. CDR3 size: 15 residues. V dropped 7 bases and J dropped 3 bases, with 19 bases sitting between them. CDR3 region: CAITPSKGDVYEQYF. DNA for the CDR3: TGTGCCATCACCCCGTCAAAGGGGGATGTCTACGAGCAGTACTTC.

V and J are TRBV5-1 and TRBJ2-1, with 9 bases that match TRBD2. The CDR3 loop spans 17 amino acids. The ends lost 0 bases at V and 0 bases at J; junction bases unmatched: 4. The germline gives CDR1 SGHRS, CDR2 YFSETQ. The CDR3 DNA sequence: TGCGCCAGCAGCTTGGTGGCGGGGGGGAGCTCCTACAATGAGCAGTTCTTC. Protein product: CASSLVAGGSSYNEQFF.

The CDR3 DNA sequence: TGCAGCGTTGAAGTCAACCTGGGAAAAAATGAGCAGTTCTTC. Translating it yields CSVEVNLGKNEQFF. The chain carries TRBV29-1 and TRBJ2-1; D is uncertain. The CDR3 runs to 14 residues. V lost 1 base and J 7 bases, leaving 14 bases between the germline ends. Looked up from germline, CDR1 is SQVTM and CDR2 is ANQGSEA.

This chain links TRBV7-3 with TRBJ2-2; D assignment may be TRBD1 or TRBD2 (5 bases each). Germline V lookup: CDR1 SGHTA, CDR2 FQGTGA. V lost 4 bases, J lost 0 bases, and 9 bases lay in between. The CDR3 totals 15 residues. The CDR3 DNA reads as TGTGCCAGCAGCTACGGGGCGGCGAACACCGGGGAGCTGTTTTTT. Translated: CASSYGAANTGELFF.

The chain links TRBV19 to TRBJ2-4; no clear D gene. CDR1 is LNHDA and CDR2 is SQIVND in the germline V gene (reference sequence). The CDR3 length is 19 residues. V was clipped by 5 bases and J by 0 bases, with 23 bases between them. The CDR3 DNA is TGTGCCAGTAGTGAACAGATAGGCACAACCCTTCTAGCCAAAAACATTCAGTACTTC. Translated, it gives CASSEQIGTTLLAKNIQYF.

This chain uses TRBV4-3 with TRBJ1-3; a possible D gene is TRBD1 (5 bases). CDR3 length equals 14 residues. With 0 bases removed from V and 4 bases from J, the gap between germline ends came to 7 bases. Germline lookup yields CDR1 LGHNA and CDR2 YSLEER. CDR3 in amino acids: CASSQDRDGNTIYF. CDR3 nucleotide sequence: TGCGCCAGCAGCCAAGATCGGGACGGAAACACCATATATTTT.

V usage is TRBV2 and J usage is TRBJ1-4; maybe TRBD1 (5 bases). The ends were cut back, 3 bases at V and 3 bases at J, with 8 bases in the middle. The CDR3 runs to 14 residues. CDR1 is SNHLY, CDR2 FYNNEI, per germline. The CDR3 region has the DNA TGTGCCAGCAGTGATGGGGGTTCTAATGAAAAACTGTTTTTT. Its translation is CASSDGGSNEKLFF.

The rearrangement links TRBV28 to TRBJ1-2; maybe TRBD1 (5 bases). V was clipped by 5 bases and J by 8 bases, with 15 bases between them. The CDR3 loop spans 13 amino acids. Germline CDR1 MDHEN, CDR2 SYDVKM. CDR3 residues: CASSPPGEGGYTF. For the CDR3, the DNA is TGTGCCAGCAGTCCCCCGGGGGAGGGCGGCTACACCTTC.

J is TRBJ1-2 and V is TRBV7-2, with TRBD1 identical over 9 bases. The CDR3 extends over 14 amino acids. Germline CDR1 SGHTA, CDR2 FQGNSA. V lost 6 bases and J lost 7; bases outside the gene matches: 9. The CDR3 loop reads CASSSDRGIPGYTF. Here the CDR3 DNA reads TGTGCCAGCAGTTCCGACAGGGGGATCCCTGGCTACACCTTC.

The J gene is TRBJ1-1, the V gene TRBV10-3, with 8 bases identical to TRBD1. Unmatched junction bases numbered 2, after V lost 5 bases and J lost 3 bases. Germline CDR1 and CDR2: ENHRY and SYGVKD. The CDR3 consists of 13 residues. The chain's CDR3 is CAISQGADTEAFF. The CDR3 nucleotides read TGTGCCATCAGTCAGGGGGCGGACACTGAAGCTTTCTTT.

The V gene is TRBV6-5, the J gene TRBJ2-7, with 7 bases lining up with TRBD2. CDR3 length: 13 amino acids. The germline CDR1 and CDR2 sequences are MNHEY and SVGAGI. J was trimmed by 5 bases and V by 3 bases; bases with no gene match: 4. CDR3: CASSYGRGNEQYF. CDR3 sequence (DNA): TGTGCCAGCAGTTATGGGAGGGGAAACGAGCAGTACTTC.

The chain is built from TRBV11-3 and TRBJ2-1; D call uncertain. The germline gives CDR1 SGHNT, CDR2 YENEEA. With 1 base removed from V and 0 bases from J, the gap between germline ends came to 4 bases. The CDR3 covers 14 residues. CDR3 in amino acids: CASSLGGSYNEQFF. In nucleotides, the CDR3 is TGTGCCAGCAGCTTAGGCGGCTCCTACAATGAGCAGTTCTTC.

The V call is TRBV7-2, the J call TRBJ1-3, with a possible D match to TRBD1 (6 bases). Trimming stripped 3 bases from V and 7 bases from J, with 13 bases between. The CDR3 spans 14 residues. Germline CDR1 SGHTA, CDR2 FQGNSA. CDR3 nucleotides: TGTGCCAGCAGCTTTGCACAGGGCCGGAACACCATATATTTT. Amino acid sequence: CASSFAQGRNTIYF.